The clone carrying this T cell receptor (beta chain) was seen only a few times. Libraries were prepared by immunoSEQ multiplex PCR; TCRdb keeps only in-frame clonotypes and omits some of them. Of 55,000 to 70,000 clones in the sample, 70% to 90% were seen once. This specimen belongs to a study of blood T cell repertoires in COVID-19. About the study: COVID-19 samples, acute and convalescent, were from the United States, Italy and Spain.

Losses at the gene ends were 6 bases for V and 5 bases for J; bases not matched to a gene: 5. Germline loops: CDR1 MNHEY, CDR2 SVGAGI. The CDR3 extends over 13 amino acids. The chain carries TRBV6-5 and TRBJ1-1, with 8 bases identical to TRBD1. This TCR came from a woman between 45 and 60 years old with COVID-19, enrolled during active disease. Sequenced: peripheral blood. The CDR3 DNA is TGTGCCAGCAGCAGGGACAGGCTAACTGAAGCTTTCTTT. Translation: CASSRDRLTEAFF.